One sample yielded the 17 T cell receptor beta chains listed below, sequenced in a study of multiple sclerosis patients with progressive multifocal leukoencephalopathy (dated by TCRdb to about 2019). The sample's time point label, in plain terms: time of PML onset. The treatment or condition label of this sample denotes: on natalizumab therapy at sampling. The library was built by means of the immunoSEQ multiplex PCR assay. The immuneACCESS repertoire file appears here via TCRdb, limited to in-frame rearrangements. These files lack a portion of the clones; in checked studies, under half of the deficit traces to unresolved V genes, and the cause of the others is not known. Recorded for this sample are more than 30,000 clones; approximately 86% of them occurred a single time. The ten largest account for approximately 6% of the sample. The sample was PBMCs, taken from a patient treated with natalizumab. The source is a woman in her forties with progressive multifocal leukoencephalopathy.

This clone was seen a single time. Here the CDR3 DNA reads TGTGCCTGGAACCCCGGGTCTGGAAACACCATATATTTT. Its translation: CAWNPGSGNTIYF. V is TRBV30 and J is TRBJ1-3; the D is unclear. Germline V gene data show CDR1 as GTSNPN and CDR2 as SVGIG (reference sequence). V was clipped by 4 bases and J by 1 base, with 8 bases between them. The CDR3 loop spans 13 amino acids.

A few counts support this clone. This chain uses TRBV19 with TRBJ1-1, with TRBD1 matching over 8 bases. CDR3 size: 14 residues. Germline CDR1 and CDR2: LNHDA and SQIVND (reference sequence). The J segment lost 5 bases and the V segment lost 7 bases, leaving 9 bases of the junction unmatched. CDR3 coding DNA: TGTGCCAGTACCTATCCAGGGGGCATGACTGAAGCTTTCTTT. Its protein product is CASTYPGGMTEAFF.

This CDR3 reads CASSYSDSTEAFF. DNA for the CDR3: TGTGCCAGCAGTTACTCGGACAGCACTGAAGCTTTCTTT. This sequence joins TRBV6-6 and TRBJ1-1; possible D gene TRBD1, 6 bases. V gave up 0 bases and J gave up 4 bases, with 6 bases separating them. The V gene's germline CDR1 is MNHNY and CDR2 SVGAGI (reference sequence). CDR3 length equals 13 residues.

A few counts support this clone. DNA of the CDR3: TGTGCCAGTAGAAGACTAGCGGGGGGCCCAGATACGCAGTATTTT. This encodes CASRRLAGGPDTQYF. The chain joins TRBV19 to TRBJ2-3, with TRBD2 identical over 13 bases. There are 15 residues in the CDR3. CDR1 and CDR2 from the germline V gene are LNHDA and SQIVND (reference sequence). The V segment lost 6 bases and the J segment 4 bases; nucleotides outside the gene matches: 4.

The genes are TRBV5-1 and TRBJ1-4; possible D gene TRBD1, 6 bases. V was clipped by 4 bases and J by 9 bases, with 16 bases between them. Looked up from germline, CDR1 is SGHRS and CDR2 is YFSETQ. This CDR3 contains 14 residues. The CDR3 bases are TGCGCCAGCAGCGGCGGGGCAGGGACAAAAAAACTGTTTTTT. It encodes CASSGGAGTKKLFF.

CDR3 coding DNA: TGTGCCAGCAGTTACTCGAAGGGCCCGAGCTCCTACGAGCAGTACTTC. This codes for CASSYSKGPSSYEQYF. The chain employs TRBV6-6 and TRBJ2-7, with unresolved D. The V end was cut by 0 bases, the J end by 0 bases, with 12 bases between. The CDR3 is 16 amino acids. Germline CDR1 MNHNY, CDR2 SVGAGI (reference sequence).

J is TRBJ1-6 and V is TRBV5-5, with D unresolved. The germline gives CDR1 SGHKS, CDR2 YYEKEE (reference sequence). Trimming took 0 bases from V and 11 from J, leaving 12 bases between them. The CDR3 is 14 residues long. The CDR3 DNA follows: TGTGCCAGCAGCTTGGTCGATTGGAAGGCACCCCTCCACTTT. Protein sequence: CASSLVDWKAPLHF.

The J gene is TRBJ1-2, the V gene TRBV20-1; no clear D gene. The V end was cut by 3 bases, the J end by 2 bases, with 4 bases between. This CDR3 region has 11 residues. Per the germline V gene, CDR1 is DFQATT and CDR2 is SNEGSKA (reference sequence). CDR3: CSASSNYGYTF. The CDR3, as DNA: TGCAGTGCTAGTTCCAACTATGGCTACACCTTC.

The CDR3 loop reads CASSRGGTGPYEQYF. In DNA, the CDR3 is TGTGCCAGCAGCCGGGGGGGGACGGGACCCTACGAGCAGTACTTC. The V gene is TRBV28, the J gene TRBJ2-5; 8 bases line up with TRBD2. The DNA end lines up better with TRBJ2-7; the J call may be wrong. Per the germline V gene, CDR1 is MDHEN and CDR2 is SYDVKM. This CDR3 has 15 amino acids.

The rearrangement links TRBV2 to TRBJ2-3; the match to TRBD1 covers 9 bases. V was pared by 1 base and J by 1 base, with 0 bases of the junction left unmatched. The germline CDR1 and CDR2 sequences are SNHLY and FYNNEI. The CDR3 length is 15 residues. The CDR3 region has the DNA TGTGCCAGCAGTGAAGGGGACAGGGGCACAGATACGCAGTATTTT. Encoded protein: CASSEGDRGTDTQYF.

The chain combines TRBV29-1 with TRBJ1-4; no clear D gene. Trimming pared 0 bases from V and 8 bases from J, leaving 13 bases between. Germline-derived CDR1 and CDR2 are SQVTM and ANQGSEA. The CDR3 has 14 amino acids. The CDR3, as DNA: TGCAGCGTTGAAGATCCGGGGTTTCGGGAAAAACTGTTTTTT. Translation gives CSVEDPGFREKLFF. Complete variable domain (other parts from reference TRBV29-1 and TRBJ1-4): SAVISQKPSRDICQRGTSLTIQCQVDSQVTMMFWYRQQPGQSLTLIATANQGSEATYESGFVIDKFPISRPNLTFSTLTVSNMSPEDSSIYLCSVEDPGFREKLFFGSGTQLSVL.

The V gene is TRBV6-9, the J gene TRBJ1-1; D remains ambiguous. This CDR3 contains 11 residues. Germline assignment: CDR1 MNHGY and CDR2 SVAAGI. V shed 7 bases and J shed 4 bases, with 7 bases lying between them. This chain's CDR3 is CASTLVTEAFF. The DNA for the CDR3 is TGTGCCAGCACCCTAGTCACTGAAGCTTTCTTT.

The chain recombines TRBV30 with TRBJ2-1, with D perhaps TRBD1 (6 bases). Germline V lookup: CDR1 GTSNPN, CDR2 SVGIG (reference sequence). The CDR3 sequence is 16 residues long. Trimming took off 3 bases at V and 4 bases at J, with 19 bases between the two ends. The CDR3 DNA is TGTGCCTGGAGACAAACAGGGAGTGGGGGTTACAATGAGCAGTTCTTC. This gives the protein CAWRQTGSGGYNEQFF. The full variable domain, rest sourced from reference TRBV30 and TRBJ2-1, is SQTIHQWPATLVQPVGSPLSLECTVEGTSNPNLYWYRQAAGRGLQLLFYSVGIGQISSEVPQNLSASRPQDRQFILSSKKLLLSDSGFYLCAWRQTGSGGYNEQFFGPGTRLTVL.

This clone was counted once. The chain uses TRBV4-2 and TRBJ2-7; TRBD1 aligns across 10 bases. CDR1 is LGHNA and CDR2 is YNFKEQ in the germline V gene. This CDR3 comprises 18 residues. After removal of 4 bases from V and 3 bases from J, the junction contained 15 bases not matched to a gene. The CDR3 coding sequence is TGTGCCAGCAGCCCGGGACAGGGGATGATAGTGCGCGACTACGAGCAGTACTTC. It translates to CASSPGQGMIVRDYEQYF.

The V call is TRBV19, the J call TRBJ1-5; D unresolved. There are 13 residues in the CDR3. Germline CDR1 and CDR2: LNHDA and SQIVND (reference sequence). Trimming pared 9 bases from V and 7 bases from J, leaving 16 bases between. In nucleotides, the CDR3 is TGTGCCAGCTCGATCACGACCGGACAGCCCCAGCATTTT. Translated, it gives CASSITTGQPQHF.

The V gene is TRBV28, the J gene TRBJ1-1, with D hard to call. Germline CDR1 reads MDHEN; CDR2 reads SYDVKM. Between the trimmed V and J ends, which lost 5 bases and 7 bases, there was a span of 14 bases. CDR3 length: 13 amino acids. In DNA form, the CDR3 reads TGTGCCAGCAGTATCAGCCTTACCTTTGAAGCTTTCTTT. This sequence encodes CASSISLTFEAFF. Using reference TRBV28 and TRBJ1-1 for the parts outside the CDR3, the full variable domain is DVKVTQSSRYLVKRTGEKVFLECVQDMDHENMFWYRQDPGLGLRLIYFSYDVKMKEKGDIPEGYSVSREKKERFSLILESASTNQTSMYLCASSISLTFEAFFGQGTRLTVV.

The V gene is TRBV5-8, the J gene TRBJ1-5; D is uncertain. V was clipped by 4 bases and J by 3 bases, with 14 bases between them. CDR3 length: 15 residues. The V gene's germline CDR1 is SGHTS and CDR2 YDEGEE. The DNA for the CDR3 is TGTGCCAGCAGCCCCGCGGGCAGAGCCAATCAGCCCCAGCATTTT. Protein: CASSPAGRANQPQHF.